This record looks at one T cell receptor (beta chain) sequence and its context. The assay was immunoSEQ multiplex PCR, and TCRdb's table has in-frame clones only and misses some. The sample holds 200,000 to 300,000 clones; 84% are singletons and the top ten take around 9.1%. This sample is drawn from a study of blood T cell repertoires in COVID-19. About the research overall: T cells, B-cell-depleted T cells, or PBMCs provided the cDNA or gDNA that served as material.

This CDR3 has 16 amino acids. CDR1 and CDR2 (germline): SGHVS, FNYEAQ. V lost 1 base, J lost 5 bases, and 7 bases stayed unmatched. Material for sequencing was peripheral blood. The sequence derives from a human donor in a cohort sampled during active COVID-19. The chain uses TRBV7-6 and TRBJ2-1; 8 nucleotides align to TRBD1. The CDR3 DNA follows: TGTGCCAGCAGCTTAGGCCCAGGGGGCTTAGACAATGAGCAGTTCTTC. Encoded protein: CASSLGPGGLDNEQFF.